These 16 T cell receptor beta chains came from one sample sequenced in a study of blood T cell repertoires in COVID-19. Clones were read by immunoSEQ multiplex PCR, and TCRdb kept only the in-frame ones, dropping some. The table lists hundreds of thousands of clones, around 90% of them singletons, with about 1.5% in the top ten. Material for sequencing was PBMCs or T cells enriched from blood (not recorded which). The receptors were sampled from a woman aged 50 to 60 who had recovered from COVID-19.

The V call is TRBV28, the J call TRBJ2-5; 10 positions match TRBD2. Germline values: CDR1 MDHEN, CDR2 SYDVKM. V gave up 4 bases and J gave up 7 bases; unmatched junction bases: 6. The CDR3 extends over 14 amino acids. CDR3 nucleotide sequence: TGTGCCAGCAGTTCTAGCGGGAGTACATTGACCCAGTACTTC. Protein product: CASSSSGSTLTQYF.

In nucleotides, the CDR3 is TGCGCCAGCAGCTTGACAGGGGGAGGCACTGAAGCTTTCTTT. This sequence encodes CASSLTGGGTEAFF. This rearrangement joins TRBV5-1 to TRBJ1-1; 8 nucleotides align to TRBD1. The CDR3 is 14 residues long. Germline V gene sequence: CDR1 SGHRS, CDR2 YFSETQ. V lost 1 base and J lost 4; bases outside the gene matches: 3. Drawing the rest from reference TRBV5-1 and TRBJ1-1, the complete variable domain is KAGVTQTPRYLIKTRGQQVTLSCSPISGHRSVSWYQQTPGQGLQFLFEYFSETQRNKGNFPGRFSGRQFSNSRSEMNVSTLELGDSALYLCASSLTGGGTEAFFGQGTRLTVV.

The V gene is TRBV28, the J gene TRBJ2-5; D remains ambiguous. Germline V lookup: CDR1 MDHEN, CDR2 SYDVKM. The V gene lost 7 bases and the J gene lost 2 bases, with 11 bases spanning the gap. The CDR3 runs to 13 residues. The CDR3 DNA reads as TGTGCCAGCACTTCCCCTAATCAAGAGACCCAGTACTTC. This codes for CASTSPNQETQYF.

CDR3 sequence: CASWTGDGNTIYF. CDR3 bases: TGTGCCAGCTGGACAGGGGATGGAAACACCATATATTTT. The V and J genes are TRBV18 and TRBJ1-3, with TRBD1 matching 9 bases. Germline V gene lookup returns CDR1 KGHSH and CDR2 LQKENI. J lost 3 bases, V lost 7 bases, and 1 base had no gene match. The CDR3 runs 13 residues.

The rearrangement links TRBV29-1 to TRBJ1-2; 9 positions agree with TRBD1. The CDR3 contains 12 residues. V lost 4 bases, J lost 7 bases, and 4 bases stayed unmatched. The V gene's germline CDR1 is SQVTM and CDR2 ANQGSEA. This CDR3 reads CSVVQGAIGYTF. The CDR3 region has the DNA TGCAGCGTTGTACAGGGGGCGATTGGCTACACCTTC. Drawing the rest from reference TRBV29-1 and TRBJ1-2, the complete variable domain is SAVISQKPSRDICQRGTSLTIQCQVDSQVTMMFWYRQQPGQSLTLIATANQGSEATYESGFVIDKFPISRPNLTFSTLTVSNMSPEDSSIYLCSVVQGAIGYTFGSGTRLTVV.

Many counts were recorded for this clone. The sample contains more than one DNA sequence encoding this CDR3. For the CDR3, the DNA is TGTGCCAGCAGCCTGACTAGCGGGAGCTCCTACGAGCAGTACTTC. Residues: CASSLTSGSSYEQYF. The chain has TRBV6-2 or TRBV6-3 and TRBJ2-7; 12 bases are a match to TRBD2. CDR1 is MNHEY, CDR2 SVGEGT, per germline. V shed 6 bases and J 0 bases; nucleotides not matched to a gene: 3. The CDR3 runs 15 residues.

The chain joins TRBV6-5 to TRBJ1-1; 12 positions match TRBD1. The V segment lost 2 bases and the J segment 7 bases; nucleotides outside the gene matches: 8. The CDR3 consists of 16 residues. Per the germline V gene, CDR1 is MNHEY and CDR2 is SVGAGI. In DNA, the CDR3 is TGTGCCAGCAGTTACCAAACGGGACAGGGGGCGTTTGAAGCTTTCTTT. It specifies CASSYQTGQGAFEAFF.

V gene TRBV5-1 combines with J gene TRBJ1-4, with D maybe TRBD1 (5 bases). V gave up 0 bases and J gave up 8 bases, with 14 bases separating them. Germline CDR1 and CDR2: SGHRS and YFSETQ. This CDR3 comprises 15 residues. The DNA of the CDR3 is TGCGCCAGCAGCTTGGTGCAGGGAGGAGGCGAAAAACTGTTTTTT. Translated, it gives CASSLVQGGGEKLFF.

The V call is TRBV5-3, the J call TRBJ2-3, with D maybe TRBD2 (5 bases). TRBV5-3 is identified as an open reading frame with a role that is uncertain. CDR3 length equals 17 residues. Trimming stripped 2 bases from V and 2 bases from J, with 18 bases between. The CDR3 loop is CARSLRWETQFTDTQYF. The CDR3 DNA follows: TGTGCCAGAAGCTTACGTTGGGAGACCCAATTCACAGATACGCAGTATTTT.

The chain has TRBV3-1 (or the pseudogene TRBV3-2) and TRBJ1-2; D perhaps matches TRBD1 (5 bases). Germline V gene lookup returns CDR1 LGHDT and CDR2 YNNKEL (reference sequence). The length of the CDR3 is 12 residues. Trimming pared 4 bases from V and 8 bases from J, leaving 11 bases between. The CDR3 DNA sequence: TGTGCCAGCAGCCCCGGGACTGTCGGCTACACCTTC. Its protein is CASSPGTVGYTF.

The chain recombines TRBV3-1 (or the pseudogene TRBV3-2) with TRBJ2-3; TRBD2 agrees at 7 bases. Losses at the gene ends were 6 bases for V and 6 bases for J; bases not matched to a gene: 3. Germline-derived CDR1 and CDR2 are LGHDT and YNNKEL (reference sequence). The CDR3 runs 12 residues. The CDR3 sequence is CASSKAGDTQYF. The CDR3 coding sequence is TGTGCCAGCAGTAAAGCGGGGGATACGCAGTATTTT.

This CDR3 is CASSPRAVSYNEQFF. DNA for the CDR3: TGTGCCAGCTCACCACGAGCGGTCTCCTACAATGAGCAGTTCTTC. This chain links TRBV18 with TRBJ2-1, with D tentatively TRBD2 (5 bases). Trimming left V 1 base short and J 0 bases short, with 7 bases between. The germline gives CDR1 KGHSH, CDR2 LQKENI. The length of the CDR3 is 15 residues. Full variable domain (rest looked up from reference TRBV18 and TRBJ2-1): NAGVMQNPRHLVRRRGQEARLRCSPMKGHSHVYWYRQLPEEGLKFMVYLQKENIIDESGMPKERFSAEFPKEGPSILRIQQVVRGDSAAYFCASSPRAVSYNEQFFGPGTRLTVL.

This clone is a singleton in its sample. The CDR3 spells CASSVGRGKSTDTQYF. DNA of the CDR3: TGTGCCAGCAGTGTTGGGAGAGGGAAAAGCACAGATACGCAGTATTTT. The chain is built from TRBV2 and TRBJ2-3, with D perhaps TRBD2 (5 bases). This CDR3 is built from 16 residues. V lost 4 bases, J lost 0 bases, and 14 bases lay in between. CDR1 is SNHLY, CDR2 FYNNEI, per germline.

On this clone itself: In this CDR3 the conserved last residue, phenylalanine or tryptophan, is missing, so a read error is likely. Because the CDR3's place on the DNA is in doubt, the DNA is left out and the CDR3 is given as listed by TCRdb. This chain joins TRBV6-5 and TRBJ1-1. Termini included, the CDR3 measures 10 amino acids. Germline CDR1 and CDR2: MNHEY and SVGAGI. Here the CDR3 reads CASSYSTLPV.

The J gene is TRBJ2-7, the V gene TRBV19, with 9 bases aligning to TRBD2. The junction had 7 bases not matched to a gene; V was cut back by 3 bases and J by 7 bases. Germline CDR1 is LNHDA and CDR2 is SQIVND (reference sequence). The length of the CDR3 is 14 residues. In nucleotides, the CDR3 is TGTGCCAGTAGTATGGGTAGCGGGAGCGTTGAGCAGTACTTC. Its protein product is CASSMGSGSVEQYF.

The J gene is TRBJ2-5, the V gene TRBV7-9, with TRBD2 matching over 8 bases. CDR1 is SEHNR, CDR2 FQNEAQ, per germline (reference sequence). V was clipped by 4 bases and J by 5 bases; unmatched bases: 6. The CDR3 covers 14 residues. The CDR3 DNA reads as TGTGCCAGCAGCTCCCCACTAGCGGCGGAGACCCAGTACTTC. Residues: CASSSPLAAETQYF.